This TCR beta chain was obtained from a study of blood T cell repertoires in COVID-19 (dated by TCRdb to about 2020). In the study overall: Collaborator samples came from the United States, Italy and Spain and covered acute and convalescent phases of COVID-19. The prospective study material was composed of cDNA or gDNA derived from T cells, B-cell-depleted T cells, or PBMCs. The repertoires were released in a freely available public database intended as a resource for research on the immune response to SARS-CoV-2. HLA class I and class II types, where available, came from metadata supplied by the sample provider rather than from assay-based typing. The samples were drawn from two sources: the first 160 participants of the ongoing ImmuneRACE study, and some 1,300 subjects contributed by 6 global collaborators. Subjects who had been exposed to COVID-19, were actively infected with it, or had recovered from it provided the deeply sampled blood TCRbeta repertoires that made up the dataset. Sample metadata almost always included a de-identified subject ID, COVID-19 status, age in years and sex.

Broad study findings and their caveats: Clinical and demographic metadata were provided uncurated, with the amount varying by source and participant.

From V the trimming removes 3 bases and from J it removes 7 bases, while the gene matches leave 4 bases of the junction unaccounted for. The CDR3 covers 15 residues, taking in both the cysteine and the phenylalanine. Only the CDR3 part of the read is kept: 45 bases, read in frame from the first base. Per the germline V gene, KGHDR is the CDR1 and SFDVKD is the CDR2. As concerns this clone: Its antigen remains undetermined. The input lacks base qualities; no much larger clone sits a single base away.

The immunoSEQ Assay, a bias-controlled multiplex PCR, was used to amplify TCRbeta CDR3 regions from genomic DNA. The paper's data handling went like this. The number of nucleated cells in each sample was estimated by amplification of reference gene primers within the assay. To quantify the absolute abundance of each unique TCRbeta CDR3 rearrangement, sequence reads were collapsed and filtered. For each sample, productive Simpson clonality was calculated by taking the square root of Simpson's diversity index across productive rearrangements. TCRdb carries this immuneACCESS record with in-frame sequences only. Its versions omit some clonotypes, under half of them owing to an unresolved V gene in the studies checked, with the rest unexplained. V, J and clone size are taken as reported in that table, and D and trimming were inferred from the DNA itself. A total of approximately 220,000 clones appear in this sample, around 90% of them only once. 1.2% of the sample goes to the ten largest clones.

In the prospective study, participants were roughly 18 to 95 years old, resided in about two dozen geographic areas of the United States, and were enrolled through a virtual design. In the prospective study, participants were assigned to cohorts based on the clinical history participants reported in a screening survey and a study questionnaire. ImmuneRACE Cohort 3 recovered participants were defined by two consecutive negative NP/OP PCR tests, healthcare professional clearance, or symptom resolution. Each participant in the prospective study had whole blood, serum and a nasopharyngeal or oropharyngeal swab collected by mobile phlebotomists. Additional blood draws and questionnaires over an approximately 2-month period could optionally be provided by prospective study participants. Before DNA extraction, prospective study blood samples were shipped either frozen or at room temperature.

The TCR was taken from a man aged 25-45 years who had recovered from COVID-19. The rearranged segments are TRBV24-1 and TRBJ2-1; TRBD2 aligns with 11 central bases. The sequencing sample was made of PBMCs or T cells enriched from blood (not recorded which). The CDR3 sequence is CATSDPSGRINEQFF. The base sequence is TGTGCCACCAGTGATCCTAGCGGGAGGATAAATGAGCAGTTCTTC.